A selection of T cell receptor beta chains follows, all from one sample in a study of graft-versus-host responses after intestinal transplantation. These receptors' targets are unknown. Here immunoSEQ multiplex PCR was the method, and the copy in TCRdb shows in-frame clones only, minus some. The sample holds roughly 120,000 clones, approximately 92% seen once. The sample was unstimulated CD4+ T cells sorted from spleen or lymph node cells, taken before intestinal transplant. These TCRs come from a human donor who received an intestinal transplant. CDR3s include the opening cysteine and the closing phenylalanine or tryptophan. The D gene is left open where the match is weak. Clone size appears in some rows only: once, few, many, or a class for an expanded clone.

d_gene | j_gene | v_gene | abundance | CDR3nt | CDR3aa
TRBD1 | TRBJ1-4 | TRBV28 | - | TGTGCCAGCAGCCAAGGGACAGAAGCTAATGAAAAACTGTTTTTT | CASSQGTEANEKLFF
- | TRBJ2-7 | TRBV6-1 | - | TGTGCCAGCAGTGCGGCTGGCTCCTACGAGCAGTACTTC | CASSAAGSYEQYF
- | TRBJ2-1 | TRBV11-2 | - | TGTGCCAGCAGCTCAAGGGGGGACCTCTACAATGAGCAGTTCTTC | CASSSRGDLYNEQFF
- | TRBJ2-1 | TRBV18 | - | TGTGCCAGCTCACCAAGCATCGACTACAATGAGCAGTTCTTC | CASSPSIDYNEQFF
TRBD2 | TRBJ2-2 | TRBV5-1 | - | TGCGCCAGCAGCTTACCGGGACTAGCGGGAGGTACCGGGGAGCTGTTTTTT | CASSLPGLAGGTGELFF
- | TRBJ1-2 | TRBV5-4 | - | TGTGCCAGCAGCTCCAGTGCCGGGGATGTCGGCTACACCTTC | CASSSSAGDVGYTF
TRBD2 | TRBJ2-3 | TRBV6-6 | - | TGTGCCAGCAGCCACGGGCGGGAGGGGTCAGATACGCAGTATTTT | CASSHGREGSDTQYF
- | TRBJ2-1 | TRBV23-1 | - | TGCGCCAGCAGGCCGGAATCCCTCGGGTATGAGCAGTTCTTC | CASRPESLGYEQFF
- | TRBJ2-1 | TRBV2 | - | TGTGCCAGCAGAGAGACAGGCCTAAGCAATGAGCAGTTCTTC | CASRETGLSNEQFF
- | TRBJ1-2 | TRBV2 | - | TGTGCCAGCAACAGGCCGCCTGGAGGCTACACCTTC | CASNRPPGGYTF
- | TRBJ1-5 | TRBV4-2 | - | TGTGCCAGCAGCCAAGTTGCAGTTTTTCCGGCGATTCAGCCCCAGCATTTT | CASSQVAVFPAIQPQHF
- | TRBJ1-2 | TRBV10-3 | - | TGTGCCATCAATATCGCCCCGGAGGGGAGCTACACCTTC | CAINIAPEGSYTF
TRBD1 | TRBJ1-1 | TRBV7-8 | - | TGTGCCAGCAGCCCATACAGGGGGCTCACTGAAGCTTTCTTT | CASSPYRGLTEAFF
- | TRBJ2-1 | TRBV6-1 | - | TGTGCCAGCAGTGAAGGGACGGGAACCTACAATGAGCAGTTCTTC | CASSEGTGTYNEQFF
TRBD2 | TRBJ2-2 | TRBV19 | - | TGTGCCAGTAGTACCCTACTAGCGGGAGGGAACACCGGGGAGCTGTTTTTT | CASSTLLAGGNTGELFF
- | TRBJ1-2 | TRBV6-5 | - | TGTGCCAGCAGTGATCGATTTCCCGGGTATGGCTACACCTTC | CASSDRFPGYGYTF
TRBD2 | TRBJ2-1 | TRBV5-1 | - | TGCGCCAGCAGCTTGGCAGCGGGGCCACCCAATGAGCAGTTCTTC | CASSLAAGPPNEQFF
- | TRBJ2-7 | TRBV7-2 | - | TGTGCCAGCAGCTTAGGTCCGGACTACTCCTACGAGCAGTACTTC | CASSLGPDYSYEQYF
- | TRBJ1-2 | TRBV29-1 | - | TGCAGGGGAGGGTACGAAGGAGGCTACACCTTC | CRGGYEGGYTF
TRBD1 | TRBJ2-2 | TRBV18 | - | TGTGCCAGCTCACCGGACAGGGGGCCGAACACCGGGGAGCTGTTTTTT | CASSPDRGPNTGELFF
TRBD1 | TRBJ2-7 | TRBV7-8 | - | TGTGCCAGCAGCCAAAGGACAGGTATATACGAGCAGTACTTC | CASSQRTGIYEQYF
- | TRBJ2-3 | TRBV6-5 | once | TGTGCCAGCAGTTACTCGCCCCTTCTGACGCAGTATTTT | CASSYSPLLTQYF
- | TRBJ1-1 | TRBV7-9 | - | TGTGCCAGCAGCTCCCAGGAGAACACTGAAGCTTTCTTT | CASSSQENTEAFF
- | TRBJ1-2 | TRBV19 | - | TGTGCCAGTAGTCTCGGACAGCTTAACTATGGCTACACCTTC | CASSLGQLNYGYTF
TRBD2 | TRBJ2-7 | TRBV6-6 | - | TGTGCCAGCAGTTCCCTAGCGGGAGGGCCCAACGAGCAGTACTTC | CASSSLAGGPNEQYF
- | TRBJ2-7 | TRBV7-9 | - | TGTGCCAGCAGCTTCCCAGGGAGGGGGACCCTCTACGAGCAGTACTTC | CASSFPGRGTLYEQYF
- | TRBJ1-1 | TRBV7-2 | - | TGTGCCAGCAGCTATAGGGAATACACTGAAGCTTTCTTT | CASSYREYTEAFF
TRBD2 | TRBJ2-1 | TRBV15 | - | TGTGCCACCAGCAGGGAACTAGCGGGAGTTAGGGAGCAGTTCTTC | CATSRELAGVREQFF
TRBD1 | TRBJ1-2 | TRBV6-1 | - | TGTGCCAGCAGTGAAGCTGTGGGACAGCCCTTATATGGCTACACCTTC | CASSEAVGQPLYGYTF
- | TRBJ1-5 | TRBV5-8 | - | TGTGCCAGCAGCTTCTTTCGCATAGGGGGGGGCGCCACCAATCAGCCCCAGCATTTT | CASSFFRIGGGATNQPQHF
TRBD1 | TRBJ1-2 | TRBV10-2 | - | TGCGCCAGCAGGGAGACAGGGGGCGAAAACTATGGCTACACCTTC | CASRETGGENYGYTF
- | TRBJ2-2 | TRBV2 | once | TGTGCCAGCAGTGTGACCGGGGAGCTGTTTTTT | CASSVTGELFF
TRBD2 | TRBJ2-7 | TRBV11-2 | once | TGTGCCAGCAGCACTCGACTAGCGGGAGCCCCTGGGTACGAGCAGTACTTC | CASSTRLAGAPGYEQYF
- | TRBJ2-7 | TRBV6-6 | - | TGTGCCAGCAGTCGATCCGGACAGCCCGTTTCCTACGAGCAGTACTTC | CASSRSGQPVSYEQYF
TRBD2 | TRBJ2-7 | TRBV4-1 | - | TGCGCCAGCAGTCTAGCGGGAGGGCCCCACGAGCAGTACTTC | CASSLAGGPHEQYF
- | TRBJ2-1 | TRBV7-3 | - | TGTGCCAGCAAACCACCCAAATACAATGAGCAGTTCTTC | CASKPPKYNEQFF
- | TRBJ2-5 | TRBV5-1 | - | TGCGCCAGCAGGATCGAGGAGACCCAGTACTTC | CASRIEETQYF